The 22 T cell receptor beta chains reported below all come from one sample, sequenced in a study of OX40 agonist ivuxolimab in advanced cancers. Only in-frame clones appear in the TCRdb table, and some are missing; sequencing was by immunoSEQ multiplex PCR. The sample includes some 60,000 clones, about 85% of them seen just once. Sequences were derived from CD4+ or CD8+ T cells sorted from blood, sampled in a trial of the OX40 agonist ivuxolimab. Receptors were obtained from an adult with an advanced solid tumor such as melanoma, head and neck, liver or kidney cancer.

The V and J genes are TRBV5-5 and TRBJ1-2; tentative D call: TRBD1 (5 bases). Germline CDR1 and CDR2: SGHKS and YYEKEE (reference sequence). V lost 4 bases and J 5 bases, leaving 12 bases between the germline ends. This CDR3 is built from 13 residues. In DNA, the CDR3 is TGTGCCAGCAGCCCCGCCGGACAATATGGCTACACCTTC. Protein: CASSPAGQYGYTF.

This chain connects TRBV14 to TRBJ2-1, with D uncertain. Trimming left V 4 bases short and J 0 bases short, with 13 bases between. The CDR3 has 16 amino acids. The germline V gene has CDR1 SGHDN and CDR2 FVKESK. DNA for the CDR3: TGTGCCAGCAGCCGAAGGGTGGTGAGCTCCTACAATGAGCAGTTCTTC. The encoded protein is CASSRRVVSSYNEQFF.

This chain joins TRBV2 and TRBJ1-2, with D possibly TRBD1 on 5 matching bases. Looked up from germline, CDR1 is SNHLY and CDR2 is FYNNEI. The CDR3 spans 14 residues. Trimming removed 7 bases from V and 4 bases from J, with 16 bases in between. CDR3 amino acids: CASTERQGGYGYTF. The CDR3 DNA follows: TGTGCCAGCACCGAAAGGCAGGGTGGCTATGGCTACACCTTC.

The CDR3 DNA sequence: TGCAGTGTTCACCGGGCAGCGGAAGCTTTCTTT. It specifies CSVHRAAEAFF. V and J are TRBV20-1 and TRBJ1-1, with D unresolved. Germline V gene data show CDR1 as DFQATT and CDR2 as SNEGSKA (reference sequence). CDR3 size: 11 residues. The V end lost 7 bases, the J end lost 8 bases, and 14 bases lay between the germline ends.

The CDR3 region is CAIGSAFDEQFF. The CDR3 DNA is TGTGCCATCGGGAGCGCGTTCGATGAGCAGTTCTTC. This chain joins TRBV10-3 and TRBJ2-1; D perhaps matches TRBD2 (5 bases). The CDR3 spans 12 residues. The germline V gene encodes CDR1 ENHRY and CDR2 SYGVKD. The V and J ends lost 8 bases and 8 bases respectively, with 13 bases between them.

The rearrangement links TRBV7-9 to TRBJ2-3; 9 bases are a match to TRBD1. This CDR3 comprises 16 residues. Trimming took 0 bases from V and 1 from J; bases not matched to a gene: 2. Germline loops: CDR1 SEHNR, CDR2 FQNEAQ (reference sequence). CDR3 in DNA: TGTGCCAGCAGCTTAGCGAACAGGGGGCGCACAGATACGCAGTATTTT. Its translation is CASSLANRGRTDTQYF.

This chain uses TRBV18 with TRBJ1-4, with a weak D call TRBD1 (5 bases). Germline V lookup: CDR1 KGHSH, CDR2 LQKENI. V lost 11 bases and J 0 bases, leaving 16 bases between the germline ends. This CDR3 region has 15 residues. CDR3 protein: CACAFGGTTNEKLFF. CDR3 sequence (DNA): TGTGCCTGCGCTTTCGGGGGTACAACTAATGAAAAACTGTTTTTT.

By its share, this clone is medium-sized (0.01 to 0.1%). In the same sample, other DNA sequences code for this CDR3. CDR3 bases: TGTGCCAGTAGTTTGGGGACAGGGGACTATGGCTACACCTTC. Translation: CASSLGTGDYGYTF. The J gene is TRBJ1-2, the V gene TRBV19, with 10 bases matching TRBD1. Germline CDR1 is LNHDA and CDR2 is SQIVND (reference sequence). Trimming cost V 5 bases and J 3 bases; bases outside gene matches: 3. This CDR3 is built from 14 residues.

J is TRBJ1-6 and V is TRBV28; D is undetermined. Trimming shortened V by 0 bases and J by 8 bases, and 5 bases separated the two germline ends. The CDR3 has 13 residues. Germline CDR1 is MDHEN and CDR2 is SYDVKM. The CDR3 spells CASSLWLDSPLHF. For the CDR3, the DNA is TGTGCCAGCAGTTTATGGCTAGATTCACCCCTCCACTTT.

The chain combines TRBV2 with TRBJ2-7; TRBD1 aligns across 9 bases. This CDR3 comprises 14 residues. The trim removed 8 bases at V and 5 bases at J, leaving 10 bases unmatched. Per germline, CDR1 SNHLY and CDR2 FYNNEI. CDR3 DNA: TGTGCCAGCTCCGGGACAGGGAGTATGGACGAGCAGTACTTC. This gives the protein CASSGTGSMDEQYF.

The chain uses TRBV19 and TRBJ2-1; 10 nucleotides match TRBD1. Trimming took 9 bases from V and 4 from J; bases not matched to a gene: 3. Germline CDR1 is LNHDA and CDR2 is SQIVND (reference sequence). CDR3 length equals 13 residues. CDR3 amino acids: CASGQGEYNEQFF. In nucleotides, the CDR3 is TGTGCCAGCGGACAGGGGGAGTACAATGAGCAGTTCTTC.

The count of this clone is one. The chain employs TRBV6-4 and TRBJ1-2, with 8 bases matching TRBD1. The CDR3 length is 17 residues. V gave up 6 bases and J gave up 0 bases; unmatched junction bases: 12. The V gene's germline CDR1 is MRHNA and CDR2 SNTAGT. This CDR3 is CASRPAGGEVANYGYTF. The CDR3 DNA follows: TGTGCCAGCAGGCCCGCAGGGGGCGAGGTGGCTAACTATGGCTACACCTTC.

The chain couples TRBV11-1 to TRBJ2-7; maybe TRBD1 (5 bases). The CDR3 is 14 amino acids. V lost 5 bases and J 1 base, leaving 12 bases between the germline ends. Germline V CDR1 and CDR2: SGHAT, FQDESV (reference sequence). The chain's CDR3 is CASSQGLGSYEQYF. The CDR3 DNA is TGTGCCAGCAGCCAGGGTCTGGGATCCTACGAGCAGTACTTC.

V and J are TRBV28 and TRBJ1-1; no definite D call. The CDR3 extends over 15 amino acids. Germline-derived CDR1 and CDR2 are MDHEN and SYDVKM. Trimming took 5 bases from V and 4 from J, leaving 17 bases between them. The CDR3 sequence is CASSSPEGRTTEAFF. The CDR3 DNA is TGTGCCAGCAGTAGCCCGGAGGGCCGGACCACTGAAGCTTTCTTT.

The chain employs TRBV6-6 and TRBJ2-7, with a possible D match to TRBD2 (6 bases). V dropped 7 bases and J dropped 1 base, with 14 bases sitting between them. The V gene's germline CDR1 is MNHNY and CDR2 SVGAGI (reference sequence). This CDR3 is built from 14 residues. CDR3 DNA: TGTGCCAGCACCAAGGGCGGGACTTCCTACGAGCAGTACTTC. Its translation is CASTKGGTSYEQYF.

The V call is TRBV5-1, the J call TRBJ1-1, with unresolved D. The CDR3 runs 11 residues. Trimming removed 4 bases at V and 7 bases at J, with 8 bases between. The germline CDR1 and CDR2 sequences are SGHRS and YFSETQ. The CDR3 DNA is TGCGCCAGCAGCAACGTCGGTGAAGCTTTCTTT. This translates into CASSNVGEAFF.

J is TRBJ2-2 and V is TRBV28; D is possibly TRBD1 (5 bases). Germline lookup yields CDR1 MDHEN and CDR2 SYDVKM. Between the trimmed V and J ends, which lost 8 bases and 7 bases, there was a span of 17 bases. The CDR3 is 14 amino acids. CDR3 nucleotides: TGTGCCAGCCGGTCGGCAGGGCTTATCGGGGAGCTGTTTTTT. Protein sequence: CASRSAGLIGELFF.

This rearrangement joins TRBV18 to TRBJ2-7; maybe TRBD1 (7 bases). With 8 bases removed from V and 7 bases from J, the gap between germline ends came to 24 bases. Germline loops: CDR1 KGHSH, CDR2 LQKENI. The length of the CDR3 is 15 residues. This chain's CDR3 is CASTDRRGLRGEQYF. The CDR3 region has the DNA TGTGCCAGCACCGACAGGAGGGGGCTCAGGGGTGAGCAGTACTTC.

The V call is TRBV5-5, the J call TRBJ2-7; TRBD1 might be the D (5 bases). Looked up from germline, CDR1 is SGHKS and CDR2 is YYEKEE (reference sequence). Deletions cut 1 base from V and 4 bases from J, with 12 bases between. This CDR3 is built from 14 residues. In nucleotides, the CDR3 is TGTGCCAGCAGCTTGAGAGGCAGGGCGTACGAGCAGTACTTC. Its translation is CASSLRGRAYEQYF.

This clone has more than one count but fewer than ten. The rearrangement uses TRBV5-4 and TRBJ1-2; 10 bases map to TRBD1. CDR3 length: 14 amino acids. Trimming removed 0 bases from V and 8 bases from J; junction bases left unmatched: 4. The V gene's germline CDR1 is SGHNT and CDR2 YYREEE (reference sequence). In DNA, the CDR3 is TGTGCCAGCAGCTTGGTGGACAGGGGGGGCGGCTACACCTTC. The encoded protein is CASSLVDRGGGYTF.

The CDR3 region is CASSQGFSGNTIYF. DNA of the CDR3: TGCGCCAGCAGCCAAGGCTTCTCTGGAAACACCATATATTTT. The genes are TRBV4-1 and TRBJ1-3; D unclear. This CDR3 comprises 14 residues. Germline V gene lookup returns CDR1 MGHRA and CDR2 YSYEKL. Trimming pared 1 base from V and 0 bases from J, leaving 4 bases between.

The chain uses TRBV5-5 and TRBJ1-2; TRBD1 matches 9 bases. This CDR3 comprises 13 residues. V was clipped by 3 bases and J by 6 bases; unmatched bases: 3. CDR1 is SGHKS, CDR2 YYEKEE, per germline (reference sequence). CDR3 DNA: TGTGCCAGCAGCTCTTGGACAGGGGATGGCTACACCTTC. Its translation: CASSSWTGDGYTF.